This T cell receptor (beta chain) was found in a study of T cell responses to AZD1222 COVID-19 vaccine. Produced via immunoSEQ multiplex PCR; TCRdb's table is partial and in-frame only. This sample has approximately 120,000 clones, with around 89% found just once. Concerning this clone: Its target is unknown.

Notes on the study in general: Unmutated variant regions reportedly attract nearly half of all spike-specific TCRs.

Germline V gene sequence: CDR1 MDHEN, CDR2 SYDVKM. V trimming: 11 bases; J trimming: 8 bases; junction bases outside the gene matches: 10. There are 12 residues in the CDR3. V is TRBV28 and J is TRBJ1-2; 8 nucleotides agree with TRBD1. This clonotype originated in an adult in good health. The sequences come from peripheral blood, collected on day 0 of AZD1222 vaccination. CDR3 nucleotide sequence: TGTGCCGGGGGACAGGACGAACGGGGCTACACCTTC. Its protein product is CAGGQDERGYTF.